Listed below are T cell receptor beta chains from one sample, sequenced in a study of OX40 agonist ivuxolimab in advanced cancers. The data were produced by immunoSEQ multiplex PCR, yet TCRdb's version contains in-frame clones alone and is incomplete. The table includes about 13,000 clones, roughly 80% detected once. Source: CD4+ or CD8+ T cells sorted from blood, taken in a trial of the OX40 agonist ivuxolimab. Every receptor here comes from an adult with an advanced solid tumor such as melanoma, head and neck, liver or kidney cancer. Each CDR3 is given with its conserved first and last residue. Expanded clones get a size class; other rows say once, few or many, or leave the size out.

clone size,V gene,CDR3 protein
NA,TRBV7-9,CASSPIRGGNTEAFF
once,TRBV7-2,CASSSTSGRAEEQFF
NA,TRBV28,CASSHRESNQPQHF
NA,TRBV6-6,CASSYSGRGYRNEQFF
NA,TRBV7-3,CASSPLSGETQYF
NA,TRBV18,CASSPGAESRIYEQYF
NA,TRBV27,CASSLSGQGAGGNQPQHF
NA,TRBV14,CASSQESRGREQYF
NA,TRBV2,CASNQGAASDQPQHF
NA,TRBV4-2,CASSQEAANPLGYTF
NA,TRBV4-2,CASSPRGGGGDEQFF
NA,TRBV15,CATSRLDRADYGYTF
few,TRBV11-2,CASSLTNTEAFF
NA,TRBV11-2,CASSLKGVGTQHF
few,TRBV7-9,CASSLQGGYGYTF
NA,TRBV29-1,CSVELLNHNEQFF
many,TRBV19,CASSILAGVEQFF
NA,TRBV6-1,CASRATRSYEQYF
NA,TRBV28,CASSSLRNYGYTF
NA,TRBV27,CASSGRGLDEQYF
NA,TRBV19,CASSTRTGGYTGELFF
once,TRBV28,CASSSHLAGRRELFF
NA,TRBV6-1,CASSEGTVRWETQYF
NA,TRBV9,CASSVGGGRQETQYF
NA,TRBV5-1,CASSWRDSSYEQYF
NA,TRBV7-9,CASSLPLTGGKNNEQFF
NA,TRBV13,CASSLGFGMETQYF
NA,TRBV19,CASSMGSSYEQYF
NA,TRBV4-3,CASSQEVESQETQYF
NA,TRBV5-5,CASSAYLQDSYEQYF
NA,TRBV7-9,CASSQTVGGGYEQYF
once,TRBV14,CASSQEWERSTDTQYF
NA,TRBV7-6,CASSLGRGHYEQYF
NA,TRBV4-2,CASSHGTGAYEQYF
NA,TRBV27,CASSLEGSRAPLHF
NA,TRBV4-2,CASSQDVRREQYF
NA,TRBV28,CASSLSSGNTIYF
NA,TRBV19,CATGGAGSNQPQHF
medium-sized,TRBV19,CASLTSGRAWTGELFF
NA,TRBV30,CAWSVSPDSLYGYTF
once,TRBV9,CASSENAGDNEQFF
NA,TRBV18,CASSVFRDRVMKSTGELFF
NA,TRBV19,CASRPQGEAKNIQYF
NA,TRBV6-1,CASSEGTGVRGYTF
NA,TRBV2,CASSYRGHEQYF
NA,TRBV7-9,CASSLLTSSPTDTQYF
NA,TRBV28,CASSLSSNPYNEQFF
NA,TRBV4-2,CASSPQGPYGYTF
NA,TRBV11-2,CASSSTSREQFF